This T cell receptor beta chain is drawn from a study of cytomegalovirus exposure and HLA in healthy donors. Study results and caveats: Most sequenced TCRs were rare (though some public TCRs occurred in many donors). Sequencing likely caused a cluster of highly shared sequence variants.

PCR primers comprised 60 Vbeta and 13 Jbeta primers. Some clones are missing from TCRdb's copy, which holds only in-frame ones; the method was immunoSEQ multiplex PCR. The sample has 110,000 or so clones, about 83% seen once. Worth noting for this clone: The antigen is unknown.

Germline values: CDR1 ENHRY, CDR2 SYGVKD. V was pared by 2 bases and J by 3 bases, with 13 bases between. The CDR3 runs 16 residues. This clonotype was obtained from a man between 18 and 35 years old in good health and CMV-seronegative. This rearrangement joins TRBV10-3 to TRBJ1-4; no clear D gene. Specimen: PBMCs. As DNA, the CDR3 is TGTGCCATCAGTGAGGGGGAGGGAAGAGCTAATGAAAAACTGTTTTTT. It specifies CAISEGEGRANEKLFF.